The 14 T cell receptor beta chains presented below share a single source sample, sequenced in a study of T cells in localized non-small cell lung cancer. Here immunoSEQ multiplex PCR was the method, and the copy in TCRdb shows in-frame clones only, minus some. Counted here are 86,000 or so clones, around four fifths occurring once; the ten biggest clones make up roughly 3%. The sequencing here drew on peripheral blood, taken before any cancer treatment. The receptors originated from a man between 40 and 69 years old with stage I lung adenocarcinoma.

The chain links TRBV14 to TRBJ2-7, with TRBD1 matching over 8 bases. The CDR3 totals 13 residues. Trimming at V came to 3 bases and at J to 2 bases, leaving 0 bases not matched to a gene. Germline V gives CDR1 SGHDN, CDR2 FVKESK. The CDR3 loop reads CASSQDRAYEQYF. The CDR3 region has the DNA TGTGCCAGCAGCCAGGACAGGGCCTACGAGCAGTACTTC. Together with reference TRBV14 and TRBJ2-7, the CDR3 gives the full variable domain: EAGVTQFPSHSVIEKGQTVTLRCDPISGHDNLYWYRRVMGKEIKFLLHFVKESKQDESGMPNNRFLAERTGGTYSTLKVQPAELEDSGVYFCASSQDRAYEQYFGPGTRLTVT.

This clone is classed as medium-sized. The rearrangement joins TRBV11-2 to TRBJ2-7; 8 positions agree with TRBD2. The V and J ends lost 5 bases and 4 bases, in that order; junction bases with no gene match: 10. The CDR3 is 15 amino acids. Germline V lookup: CDR1 SGHAT, CDR2 FQNNGV. This chain's CDR3 is CASSPPGGLNYEQYF. The CDR3 region has the DNA TGTGCCAGCAGCCCGCCGGGAGGGCTAAATTACGAGCAGTACTTC.

The chain is built from TRBV6-5 and TRBJ1-4; tentative D call: TRBD1 (5 bases). Germline loops: CDR1 MNHEY, CDR2 SVGAGI. CDR3 length equals 12 residues. In DNA form, the CDR3 reads TGTGCAGCGGGGCAGCCTAATGAAAAACTGTTTTTT. Its protein product is CAAGQPNEKLFF.

The rearrangement joins TRBV6-1 to TRBJ2-3, with 7 bases fitting TRBD1. Trimming at V came to 2 bases and at J to 5 bases, leaving 10 bases not matched to a gene. Germline lookup yields CDR1 MNHNS and CDR2 SASEGT. CDR3 length equals 16 residues. The CDR3 here is CASSEYQGVIVDTQYF. The CDR3 DNA reads TGTGCCAGCAGTGAATATCAGGGGGTAATCGTAGATACGCAGTATTTT.

The V and J genes are TRBV7-8 and TRBJ2-2; TRBD1 matches 12 bases. V gave up 8 bases and J gave up 5 bases; unmatched junction bases: 9. Per germline, CDR1 SGHVS and CDR2 FQNEAQ. The CDR3 contains 16 residues. In nucleotides, the CDR3 is TGTGCCAGCCTCCTTCGGGACAGGGGGCGGACCGGGGAGCTGTTTTTT. Its protein product is CASLLRDRGRTGELFF.

The chain couples TRBV5-5 to TRBJ2-6; the D is unclear. Germline lookup yields CDR1 SGHKS and CDR2 YYEKEE (reference sequence). CDR3 length: 16 amino acids. With 4 bases removed from V and 0 bases from J, the gap between germline ends came to 11 bases. This CDR3 is CASSPTPNSGANVLTF. The DNA of the CDR3 is TGTGCCAGCAGCCCGACTCCAAACTCTGGGGCCAACGTCCTGACTTTC.

The chain carries TRBV30 and TRBJ2-3; unclear D gene. The CDR3 sequence is 12 residues long. Germline CDR1 reads GTSNPN; CDR2 reads SVGIG (reference sequence). The V end was cut by 5 bases, the J end by 3 bases, with 9 bases between. CDR3 in amino acids: CAWSVGTDTQYF. The CDR3, as DNA: TGTGCCTGGTCAGTAGGGACAGATACGCAGTATTTT. Combining the CDR3 with reference TRBV30 and TRBJ2-3 gives the whole variable domain SQTIHQWPATLVQPVGSPLSLECTVEGTSNPNLYWYRQAAGRGLQLLFYSVGIGQISSEVPQNLSASRPQDRQFILSSKKLLLSDSGFYLCAWSVGTDTQYFGPGTRLTVL.

This clone came up once. The CDR3, as DNA: TGTGCCTGGAGCCCGCCCTTGGGGAATTCACCCCTCCACTTT. Its translation is CAWSPPLGNSPLHF. This chain links TRBV30 with TRBJ1-6; D is undetermined. Germline assignment: CDR1 GTSNPN and CDR2 SVGIG (reference sequence). The CDR3 is 14 amino acids. The V end was cut by 3 bases, the J end by 7 bases, with 13 bases between.

The gene calls are TRBV6-1 and TRBJ2-3, with D perhaps TRBD2 (5 bases). V lost 7 bases and J lost 2, with 13 bases in between. Germline V gives CDR1 MNHNS, CDR2 SASEGT. The CDR3 has 14 residues. The CDR3 nucleotides are TGTGCCAGCATCGGCTGGGGAGACACAGATACGCAGTATTTT. It specifies CASIGWGDTDTQYF.

This chain uses TRBV7-2 with TRBJ2-1; TRBD1 or TRBD2 may be the D gene (5 bases each). The V end lost 5 bases, the J end lost 5 bases, and 16 bases lay between the germline ends. The CDR3 has 15 residues. The germline CDR1 and CDR2 sequences are SGHTA and FQGNSA. The CDR3: CASSQPRGAHNEQFF. The CDR3 bases are TGTGCCAGCAGCCAACCAAGAGGGGCGCACAATGAGCAGTTCTTC.

The chain has TRBV7-8 and TRBJ2-7; weak D call: TRBD2 (5 bases). V was pared by 2 bases and J by 0 bases, with 14 bases between. CDR3 length equals 16 residues. Germline assignment: CDR1 SGHVS and CDR2 FQNEAQ. The CDR3 region has the DNA TGTGCCAGCAGCTTAAACCCGATGGGAGCCTCCTACGAGCAGTACTTC. Its protein product is CASSLNPMGASYEQYF.

The J gene is TRBJ2-1, the V gene TRBV10-3, with 7 nucleotides matching TRBD1. Germline V gives CDR1 ENHRY, CDR2 SYGVKD. The V segment lost 0 bases and the J segment 5 bases; nucleotides outside the gene matches: 1. The CDR3 is 14 amino acids. The CDR3 sequence: CAISESTGNNEQFF. In nucleotides, the CDR3 is TGTGCCATCAGTGAGTCGACAGGGAACAATGAGCAGTTCTTC.

This chain links TRBV7-9 with TRBJ1-2; TRBD1 matches at 12 bases. This CDR3 contains 15 residues. CDR1 SEHNR and CDR2 FQNEAQ come from the germline V gene (reference sequence). With 0 bases clipped from V and 7 bases from J, the junction kept 3 bases outside the gene matches. CDR3 sequence reads: CASSLAEGQGAGYTF. CDR3 bases: TGTGCCAGCAGCTTAGCGGAGGGACAGGGGGCTGGCTACACCTTC.

CDR3 loop: CASSRRESQYF. The CDR3 coding sequence is TGTGCCAGCAGTAGGCGGGAGTCGCAGTACTTC. The chain joins TRBV28 to TRBJ2-7; 7 bases map to TRBD2. Germline CDR1 is MDHEN and CDR2 is SYDVKM. The CDR3 is 11 amino acids. With 5 bases clipped from V and 9 bases from J, the junction kept 4 bases outside the gene matches.